This T cell receptor beta chain was recovered during a study of siplizumab effects on memory and regulatory T cells (dated by TCRdb to between 2019 and 2020). With respect to the entire study: The study examined how the anti-CD2 antibody siplizumab affects alloreactive T-cell subsets in allogeneic mixed lymphocyte reactions built from human PBMCs. What the authors observed across the whole study: The cumulative frequency of alloreactive sequences traceable to unstimulated CD4+ memory T cells was significantly reduced by siplizumab. Compared with memory T cells, unstimulated naive T cells appeared more diverse, and naive cells seemed to make a substantial contribution to the alloresponse. About 75-95% of proliferating CD4+ or CD8+ clones could not be given a naive or memory phenotype. No functional confirmation was obtained for the suppressive function of proliferating Tregs from siplizumab cultures. Because sequences at frequencies below about 10^-5 were poorly captured, only a minor fraction of alloreactive clones could be mapped back to unstimulated subsets. In reactions with siplizumab, an average of roughly 69% of mappable alloreactive CD4+ clones were Treg-derived, compared with 25% to 30% in control reactions.

Note on this clone: The antigen it binds to is not known. Base-call qualities are not available, and no considerably larger clone is one nucleotide away.

The library was obtained by the immunoSEQ multiplex PCR assay. The deep sequencing platform assayed around 95,000 TCR templates per sample. Genomic DNA extracted from sorted T cells was used for TCRbeta CDR3 sequencing. From the authors' description of their analysis: The R programming language was used for clonal analysis of the TCRbeta CDR3 data. Comparing unstimulated samples against CFSE-low samples taken after the reaction was how alloreactive CD4+ and CD8+ clones were defined. Alloreactive CD4+ clones were assigned to regulatory or non-regulatory origin by matching sequences to sorted unstimulated Treg and non-Treg repertoires. The table comes from immuneACCESS by way of TCRdb, which keeps in-frame sequences with V and J called. Part of the clones is missing from these tables; in studies checked, under half for an unresolved V gene and the rest for unknown reasons. That table supplies the V and J calls and clone size; D and trimming were determined from the DNA. The sample includes 100,000 or so clones, with 90% to 95% observed a single time. In total, the top ten clones hold roughly 0.61% of the sample.

Sorted unstimulated T cells and proliferating T cells recovered from mixed lymphocyte reactions were subjected to TCRbeta CDR3 sequencing. Fresh whole blood from 9 to 10 HLA-typed healthy donors served as the source for isolating PBMCs. Unstimulated CD4+ regulatory T cells were FACS-sorted to map the origin of alloreactive clones. CDR1 is given as SGHTA and CDR2 as FQGNSA, both from the germline V gene. V ends up 5 bases short and J 9 bases short, with an unmatched junction base count of 2. Spanning cysteine to phenylalanine, the CDR3 consists of 14 amino acids. CDR3 DNA only is kept here, 42 bases in frame from base 1.

The rearrangement joined TRBV7-2 to TRBJ2-1; 15 bases in between match TRBD2. Sequenced: Tregs sorted from blood. The sequence came from a human donor in good health. Here is the DNA: TGTGCCAGCAGCCGGACTAGCGGGAGGGGTGAGCAGTTCTTC. Its protein reads: CASSRTSGRGEQFF.